This T cell receptor (beta chain) was retrieved from a study of shared clonotypes between healthy human individuals. The authors split each subset's genomic DNA evenly across several immunoSEQ plates. Some clones are missing from TCRdb's copy, which holds only in-frame ones; the method was immunoSEQ multiplex PCR. The sample holds 75,000 to 100,000 clones, around half seen once. Unsorted samples drew genomic DNA from 90 million or so PBMCs. Study conclusions and caveats: Sequencing depth was predicted to influence how clonotypes are shared among donors.

Trimming took 1 base from V and 3 from J, leaving 13 bases between them. Germline lookup yields CDR1 MNHNS and CDR2 SASEGT. The CDR3 has 15 amino acids. This clone was observed a few times. The target antigen is unknown. This TCR derives from a woman aged 40 to 55 in good health. Some clones in this sample may be carry-over from other donors' samples. The chain joins TRBV6-1 to TRBJ2-7; maybe TRBD2 (6 bases). The sample consisted of PBMCs. The CDR3 DNA sequence: TGTGCCAGCAGTGAAGATTTGGGGGGATTCTACGAGCAGTACTTC. It is translated as CASSEDLGGFYEQYF.